The sequence of this TCR beta chain was determined in a study of cytomegalovirus exposure and HLA in healthy donors. PCR amplification relied on 60 Vbeta primers (plus 13 Jbeta primers). Sequenced by immunoSEQ multiplex PCR; TCRdb stores in-frame clones only, minus some. The repertoire has some 150,000 clones, about 80% of them found once; the top ten carry about 9.6%. This CDR3 is built from 13 residues. The germline V and J ends were trimmed by 5 bases and 7 bases, with 12 bases remaining between them. The germline gives CDR1 LNHNV, CDR2 YYDKDF (reference sequence). V gene TRBV15 combines with J gene TRBJ1-5, with D maybe TRBD1 (5 bases). The specimen sequenced was PBMCs. This TCR derives from a young man in good health and CMV-seropositive. DNA for the CDR3: TGTGCCACCAGCTATAGGGGTGACCAGCCCCAGCATTTT. It translates to CATSYRGDQPQHF.